This T cell receptor (beta chain) was retrieved from a study of memory CD8 T cells in hepatitis C reinfection. Study in general: Chronic HCV followed reinfection in a couple of donors who cleared primary infection. General study results and limits: Conclusions on public clonotypes and secondary clearance were not definitive with about 5 donors.

CDR1 and CDR2 (germline): LNHDA, SQIVND (reference sequence). The CDR3 extends over 13 amino acids. The time point denotes: peak reinfection, 3 to 8 weeks after reinfection detection. Sorted cells were sequenced directly ex vivo without any in vitro expansion. Donors were people who inject drugs in the Montreal HEPCO cohort. Total naive CD8 T cells were sorted as viable CD3+ CD8+ CD45RO- cells from a couple of donors. As for this clone: The target antigen is unknown.

TCRdb's table, derived via immunoSEQ multiplex PCR, lists solely in-frame clones and lacks some. The sample includes more than 35,000 clones, approximately 90% of them seen just once. Input material: naive CD8+ T cells sorted from blood. The genes are TRBV19 and TRBJ2-5; no firm D call. The J call may be faulty, since TRBJ2-7 better matches the DNA end. This receptor was obtained from a man aged 18 to 29 with hepatitis C virus infection. The CDR3 here is CASSIAPSYEQYF. The DNA for the CDR3 is TGTGCCAGTAGTATAGCCCCCTCCTACGAGCAGTACTTC.